The 22 T cell receptor beta chains listed next were all sequenced from one sample in a study of preoperative IRX-2 immunotherapy in early breast cancer. Data came from immunoSEQ multiplex PCR; TCRdb stores just in-frame clones and leaves some out. The sample gives approximately 30,000 clones, around nine tenths of which show up once; around 1.6% is in the top ten. The treatment here: preoperative locoregional IRX-2 cytokine immunotherapy. The material sequenced was tumor tissue, taken after IRX-2 immunotherapy. Receptor source: a human donor with breast cancer.

This clone came up a few times. The genes are TRBV14 and TRBJ1-3; D gene unclear. Trimming took off 3 bases at V and 7 bases at J, with 10 bases between the two ends. Germline V gene sequence: CDR1 SGHDN, CDR2 FVKESK. CDR3 size: 13 residues. CDR3 sequence reads: CASSHRPLNTIYF. The DNA for the CDR3 is TGTGCCAGCAGCCATCGACCACTCAACACCATATATTTT.

The table lists this clone with a few counts. This chain links TRBV11-3 with TRBJ2-6, with no clear D. V was pared by 1 base and J by 4 bases, with 5 bases between. The length of the CDR3 is 14 residues. CDR1 and CDR2 from the germline V gene are SGHNT and YENEEA. The CDR3 reads CASSLVRGANVLTF. The CDR3 nucleotides read TGTGCCAGCAGCTTAGTTAGAGGGGCCAACGTCCTGACTTTC.

CDR3 in DNA: TGTGCCAGCAGCTCCCGCCTACATACTGAAGCTTTCTTT. It codes for CASSSRLHTEAFF. The gene calls are TRBV7-4 and TRBJ1-1; no reliable D call. Germline V CDR1 and CDR2: SGHVT, SQSDAQ. V was trimmed by 4 bases and J by 5 bases, leaving 11 bases between them. CDR3 length: 13 residues.

The gene calls are TRBV18 and TRBJ2-7, with 7 bases fitting TRBD2. V lost 6 bases, J lost 0 bases, and 8 bases stayed unmatched. Germline loops: CDR1 KGHSH, CDR2 LQKENI. The CDR3 extends over 15 amino acids. CDR3 amino acids: CASSISGGSSYEQYV. The DNA for the CDR3 is TGTGCCAGCTCCATTTCCGGGGGGAGCTCCTACGAGCAGTACGTC.

The rearrangement joins TRBV6-8 to TRBJ2-7, with 7 bases matching TRBD1. Germline CDR1 is MNHGY and CDR2 is SAAAGT. The CDR3 runs 14 residues. Losses at the gene ends were 5 bases for V and 4 bases for J; bases not matched to a gene: 8. CDR3 nucleotides: TGTGCCAGCAGTAAACCGGGACAGATTTACGAGCAGTACGTC. Amino acid sequence: CASSKPGQIYEQYV.

V and J are TRBV23-1 and TRBJ2-2; 8 positions match TRBD1. TRBV23-1 is known as an ORF, though its function is uncertain. The junction had 8 bases not matched to a gene; V was cut back by 6 bases and J by 5 bases. The CDR3 extends over 15 amino acids. The CDR3 DNA reads as TGCGCCAGCAGCCCCGCCGGGACAGGAACCGGGGAGCTGTTTTTT. Its translation: CASSPAGTGTGELFF.

This clone turned up a few times. The V call is TRBV12-5, the J call TRBJ2-3; 7 bases agree with TRBD1. The V gene end was trimmed by 1 base and the J gene end by 3 bases; junction bases not matched to a gene: 7. This CDR3 region has 16 residues. CDR1 LGHNT and CDR2 FRNRAP come from the germline V gene. The DNA of the CDR3 is TGTGCTAGTGGTTTGGGACAGGGAAGGGGAACAGATACGCAGTATTTT. Amino acids: CASGLGQGRGTDTQYF.

This chain joins TRBV7-8 and TRBJ1-1, with D maybe TRBD1 (6 bases). The V end lost 4 bases, the J end lost 5 bases, and 17 bases lay between the germline ends. Per germline, CDR1 SGHVS and CDR2 FQNEAQ. The CDR3 contains 15 residues. The CDR3 DNA sequence: TGTGCCAGCAGCTCAAGGGGGGGGTTTAGTACTGAAGCTTTCTTT. The encoded protein is CASSSRGGFSTEAFF.

CDR3 region: CASSIDRGTIEGYTF. The DNA of the CDR3 is TGTGCCAGCAGCATTGACAGGGGGACAATCGAAGGCTACACCTTC. The V and J genes are TRBV7-8 and TRBJ1-2; 9 bases are shared with TRBD1. The CDR3 is 15 amino acids. The ends lost 5 bases at V and 8 bases at J; junction bases unmatched: 12. The germline gives CDR1 SGHVS, CDR2 FQNEAQ.

The chain recombines TRBV15 with TRBJ2-5; 12 nucleotides agree with TRBD2. J was trimmed by 5 bases and V by 1 base; bases with no gene match: 8. Germline-derived CDR1 and CDR2 are LNHNV and YYDKDF (reference sequence). The CDR3 loop spans 17 amino acids. The chain's CDR3 is CATSRGASGGAHETQYF. CDR3 sequence (DNA): TGTGCCACCAGCAGAGGCGCTAGCGGGGGGGCCCACGAGACCCAGTACTTC. Complete variable domain (other parts from reference TRBV15 and TRBJ2-5): DAMVIQNPRYQVTQFGKPVTLSCSQTLNHNVMYWYQQKSSQAPKLLFHYYDKDFNNEADTPDNFQSRRPNTSFCFLDIRSPGLGDTAMYLCATSRGASGGAHETQYFGPGTRLLVL.

Here the CDR3 reads CASSLLAAKPEQYF. As DNA, the CDR3 is TGTGCCAGCAGTTTATTAGCAGCAAAACCTGAGCAGTACTTC. The rearrangement links TRBV28 to TRBJ2-7; no definite D call. The V and J ends lost 1 base and 7 bases respectively, with 14 bases between them. CDR1 MDHEN and CDR2 SYDVKM come from the germline V gene. This CDR3 is built from 14 residues. Full variable domain (missing parts from reference TRBV28 and TRBJ2-7): DVKVTQSSRYLVKRTGEKVFLECVQDMDHENMFWYRQDPGLGLRLIYFSYDVKMKEKGDIPEGYSVSREKKERFSLILESASTNQTSMYLCASSLLAAKPEQYFGPGTRLTVT.

In this sample, this clone turned up a few times. The chain couples TRBV14 to TRBJ2-3; D is unclear. The germline V gene encodes CDR1 SGHDN and CDR2 FVKESK. Trimming shortened V by 8 bases and J by 4 bases, and 10 bases separated the two germline ends. The CDR3 covers 12 residues. Here the CDR3 DNA reads TGTGCCAGCCGCTCCCTGGCAGATACGCAGTATTTT. Amino acids: CASRSLADTQYF.

The V gene is TRBV11-3, the J gene TRBJ1-2; maybe TRBD1 (5 bases). This CDR3 comprises 14 residues. Germline values: CDR1 SGHNT, CDR2 YENEEA. Trimming cost V 5 bases and J 2 bases, with 12 bases left between them. CDR3 sequence (DNA): TGTGCCAGCAGCAATGACCGGGGCAACTATGGCTACACCTTC. Translating gives CASSNDRGNYGYTF.

V and J are TRBV6-8 and TRBJ1-1; D ambiguous. Germline V CDR1 and CDR2: MNHGY, SAAAGT. The CDR3 loop spans 13 amino acids. The V end was cut by 4 bases, the J end by 2 bases, with 8 bases between. The CDR3 spells CASSLWGNTEAFF. The DNA of the CDR3 is TGTGCCAGCAGTTTGTGGGGAAACACTGAAGCTTTCTTT.

The rearrangement joins TRBV18 to TRBJ2-1, with 7 bases identical to TRBD1. V was pared by 4 bases and J by 6 bases, with 9 bases of the junction left unmatched. This CDR3 comprises 15 residues. CDR1 KGHSH and CDR2 LQKENI come from the germline V gene. The CDR3 DNA is TGTGCCAGCTCACAAATCGACAGGGTATCCAATGAGCAGTTCTTC. This codes for CASSQIDRVSNEQFF.

The chain has TRBV7-8 and TRBJ1-3, with D perhaps TRBD1 (5 bases). CDR1 and CDR2 from the germline V gene are SGHVS and FQNEAQ. The ends were cut back, 3 bases at V and 0 bases at J, with 9 bases in the middle. This CDR3 has 15 residues. This CDR3 reads CASSLRQSSGNTIYF. The CDR3 DNA reads as TGTGCCAGCAGCTTGCGACAGAGCTCTGGAAACACCATATATTTT.

The chain has TRBV6-8 and TRBJ1-1; D is undetermined. V was shortened by 8 bases and J by 5 bases, with 12 bases between the two germline ends. The CDR3 spans 12 residues. Germline CDR1 is MNHGY and CDR2 is SAAAGT. In nucleotides, the CDR3 is TGTGCCAGCGGAGGTAGAGGTACTGAAGCTTTCTTT. Its translation: CASGGRGTEAFF.

This clone showed up just once. The genes are TRBV11-3 and TRBJ1-2; D is possibly TRBD1 (5 bases). The CDR3 runs 14 residues. Germline assignment: CDR1 SGHNT and CDR2 YENEEA. V was clipped by 8 bases and J by 1 base, with 14 bases between them. The CDR3: CASSATEFNYGYTF. As DNA, the CDR3 is TGTGCCAGCTCTGCGACAGAGTTTAACTATGGCTACACCTTC.

V is TRBV14 and J is TRBJ2-2; 9 bases match TRBD1. Germline CDR1 reads SGHDN; CDR2 reads FVKESK. V was pared by 6 bases and J by 5 bases, with 7 bases of the junction left unmatched. The CDR3 spans 15 residues. Here the CDR3 reads CASSAGTGRTGELFF. DNA of the CDR3: TGTGCCAGCAGTGCCGGGACAGGGAGAACCGGGGAGCTGTTTTTT.

This clone has just one count. V gene TRBV5-1 combines with J gene TRBJ1-3; D possibly corresponds to TRBD1 (5 bases). Germline CDR1 SGHRS, CDR2 YFSETQ. V dropped 0 bases and J dropped 4 bases, with 8 bases sitting between them. This CDR3 contains 14 residues. DNA of the CDR3: TGCGCCAGCAGCTTGGATGGGGCGGGAAACACCATATATTTT. As protein: CASSLDGAGNTIYF.

This chain uses TRBV10-2 with TRBJ1-5, with no clear D. Germline V CDR1 and CDR2: WSHSY, SAAADI. The CDR3 runs 13 residues. The germline V and J ends were trimmed by 4 bases and 4 bases, with 8 bases remaining between them. The CDR3 DNA follows: TGCGCCAGCAGTGGGGCCATTAATCAGCCCCAGCATTTT. Protein product: CASSGAINQPQHF.

In this sample, this clone turned up a few times. The chain joins TRBV6-8 to TRBJ1-2; the match to TRBD1 covers 7 bases. J gave up 2 bases and V 7 bases, and 7 bases lay outside the gene matches. The CDR3 extends over 14 amino acids. Germline loops: CDR1 MNHGY, CDR2 SAAAGT. CDR3 in DNA: TGTGCCAGCAAACTACCGACAGGGAACTATGGCTACACCTTC. The encoded protein is CASKLPTGNYGYTF.